Detailed here is one T cell receptor (beta chain). Sequenced by immunoSEQ multiplex PCR; TCRdb stores in-frame clones only, minus some. The sample shows about 170,000 clones, 85% to 90% of them seen only once. The record originates from a study of control samples from healthy donors and cancer patients. The V end was cut by 1 base, the J end by 4 bases, with 14 bases between. The CDR3 is 16 residues long. CDR1 MNHNS and CDR2 SASEGT come from the germline V gene. This TCR was sampled from a man aged 30 to 45 in good health. The sample comprised blood. The chain has TRBV6-1 and TRBJ1-3; D might be TRBD1 (5 bases). CDR3 protein: CASSEGGGHQGNTIYF. The CDR3 DNA sequence: TGTGCCAGCAGTGAAGGAGGAGGACACCAAGGAAACACCATATATTTT.